The 21 T cell receptor beta chains reported below all come from one sample, sequenced in a study of OX40 agonist ivuxolimab in advanced cancers. This table comes from immunoSEQ multiplex PCR, and its TCRdb copy is limited to in-frame clones, with some not included. The table includes fewer than 35,000 clones, around nine tenths detected once. The input for sequencing was CD4+ or CD8+ T cells sorted from blood, taken in a trial of the OX40 agonist ivuxolimab. The receptors stem from an adult with an advanced solid tumor such as melanoma, head and neck, liver or kidney cancer.

The DNA of the CDR3 is TGTGCCATCAGTGAGTACAACGCGGAGACCCAGTACTTC. This sequence encodes CAISEYNAETQYF. The rearrangement joins TRBV10-3 to TRBJ2-5; D gene ambiguous. Between the trimmed V and J ends, which lost 1 base and 5 bases, there was a span of 8 bases. CDR3 length: 13 residues. The germline gives CDR1 ENHRY, CDR2 SYGVKD.

The V gene is TRBV11-2, the J gene TRBJ1-1; the D gene is possibly TRBD1 (6 bases). Germline CDR1 reads SGHAT; CDR2 reads FQNNGV. The CDR3 has 10 residues. Deletions cut 6 bases from V and 11 bases from J, with 10 bases between. The CDR3 region has the DNA TGTGCCAGCAGAGGGGGGACCGCTTTCTTT. Translation gives CASRGGTAFF.

This sequence joins TRBV9 and TRBJ1-6, with 8 bases lining up with TRBD1. Per the germline V gene, CDR1 is SGDLS and CDR2 is YYNGEE. With V trimmed by 2 bases and J by 2 bases, 3 bases remained unmatched. The CDR3 extends over 16 amino acids. CDR3 region: CASSVTDRAYNSPLHF. Here the CDR3 DNA reads TGTGCCAGCAGCGTTACGGACAGGGCCTATAATTCACCCCTCCACTTT.

The chain employs TRBV5-6 and TRBJ2-5, with 8 bases identical to TRBD1. V gave up 4 bases and J gave up 5 bases; unmatched junction bases: 7. The CDR3 covers 14 residues. CDR1 and CDR2 from the germline V gene are SGHDT and YYEEEE. The CDR3 reads CASSMDRVGETQYF. As DNA, the CDR3 is TGTGCCAGCAGCATGGACAGGGTAGGGGAGACCCAGTACTTC. Complete variable domain (other parts from reference TRBV5-6 and TRBJ2-5): DAGVTQSPTHLIKTRGQQVTLRCSPKSGHDTVSWYQQALGQGPQFIFQYYEEEERQRGNFPDRFSGHQFPNYSSELNVNALLLGDSALYLCASSMDRVGETQYFGPGTRLLVL.

The gene calls are TRBV11-2 and TRBJ1-6; D unclear. Germline-derived CDR1 and CDR2 are SGHAT and FQNNGV. Between the trimmed V and J ends, which lost 10 bases and 7 bases, there was a span of 17 bases. There are 14 residues in the CDR3. CDR3 sequence reads: CATHYGEGNSPLHF. CDR3 coding DNA: TGTGCCACACACTACGGGGAAGGGAATTCACCCCTCCACTTT. Full variable domain (missing parts from reference TRBV11-2 and TRBJ1-6): EAGVAQSPRYKIIEKRQSVAFWCNPISGHATLYWYQQILGQGPKLLIQFQNNGVVDDSQLPKDRFSAERLKGVDSTLKIQPAKLEDSAVYLCATHYGEGNSPLHFGNGTRLTVT.

The gene calls are TRBV27 and TRBJ2-7; TRBD1 or TRBD2 may be the D gene (5 bases each). CDR1 and CDR2 from the germline V gene are MNHEY and SMNVEV (reference sequence). The CDR3 has 13 amino acids. V shed 6 bases and J shed 4 bases, with 13 bases lying between them. The CDR3 loop reads CASSPPGGYEQYF. DNA of the CDR3: TGTGCCAGCAGCCCCCCTGGGGGATACGAGCAGTACTTC.

J is TRBJ2-7 and V is TRBV7-2; the D is unclear. Trimming left V 5 bases short and J 2 bases short, with 7 bases between. CDR1 is SGHTA and CDR2 is FQGNSA in the germline V gene. The CDR3 covers 12 residues. The CDR3, as DNA: TGTGCCAGCAGCCGAACCCCCTACGAGCAGTACTTC. Translation: CASSRTPYEQYF.

The chain is built from TRBV7-2 and TRBJ2-5; 7 bases map to TRBD2. Germline V gene data show CDR1 as SGHTA and CDR2 as FQGNSA. The CDR3 runs 14 residues. The V and J ends lost 5 bases and 0 bases, in that order; junction bases with no gene match: 3. This chain's CDR3 is CASSLTSDQETQYF. The CDR3 nucleotides are TGTGCCAGCAGCCTCACTAGCGACCAAGAGACCCAGTACTTC.

The rearrangement joins TRBV6-5 to TRBJ2-7; 10 positions agree with TRBD1. The J segment lost 2 bases and the V segment lost 2 bases, leaving 6 bases of the junction unmatched. Germline V gives CDR1 MNHEY, CDR2 SVGAGI. This CDR3 has 16 amino acids. The CDR3 nucleotides read TGTGCCAGCAGTTACGGGGGACAGGGGTTAACCTACGAGCAGTACTTC. This gives the protein CASSYGGQGLTYEQYF.

The chain joins TRBV2 to TRBJ2-7; D is uncertain. This CDR3 comprises 12 residues. Germline CDR1 is SNHLY and CDR2 is FYNNEI. Trimming left V 3 bases short and J 2 bases short, with 5 bases between. Written as DNA, the CDR3 is TGTGCCAGCAGTGATGGGGCCTACGAGCAGTACTTC. Residues: CASSDGAYEQYF.

This chain uses TRBV5-1 with TRBJ2-7; D call uncertain. Germline V CDR1 and CDR2: SGHRS, YFSETQ. Trimming shortened V by 2 bases and J by 3 bases, and 9 bases separated the two germline ends. CDR3 size: 13 residues. The chain's CDR3 is CASSFSALYEQYF. CDR3 DNA: TGCGCCAGCAGCTTTTCGGCGCTCTACGAGCAGTACTTC.

This clone was observed a single time. V gene TRBV5-4 combines with J gene TRBJ2-7; no clear D. The CDR3 is 13 residues long. The V gene lost 4 bases and the J gene lost 6 bases, with 14 bases spanning the gap. Germline CDR1 and CDR2: SGHNT and YYREEE (reference sequence). The CDR3 protein is CASSLDPAAEQYF. In nucleotides, the CDR3 is TGTGCCAGCAGCCTAGACCCGGCCGCCGAGCAGTACTTC.

The chain couples TRBV15 to TRBJ2-7; tentatively, D is TRBD1 or TRBD2 (6 bases each). CDR3 length equals 14 residues. The ends were cut back, 7 bases at V and 4 bases at J, with 17 bases in the middle. Germline V lookup: CDR1 LNHNV, CDR2 YYDKDF (reference sequence). The CDR3 DNA is TGTGCCACCAAAAGGTCGGGGGCCTCGTACGAGCAGTACTTC. Amino acids: CATKRSGASYEQYF.

This chain joins TRBV27 and TRBJ1-1, with TRBD1 matching 7 bases. The CDR3 runs 14 residues. The ends lost 4 bases at V and 4 bases at J; junction bases unmatched: 6. Germline CDR1 is MNHEY and CDR2 is SMNVEV (reference sequence). The CDR3 is CASSSPGGGTEAFF. CDR3 nucleotide sequence: TGTGCCAGCAGTTCACCAGGGGGAGGCACTGAAGCTTTCTTT.

This sequence joins TRBV6-5 and TRBJ2-5, with D unresolved. Looked up from germline, CDR1 is MNHEY and CDR2 is SVGAGI. Deletions cut 2 bases from V and 1 base from J, with 11 bases between. The CDR3 runs to 15 residues. The CDR3 nucleotides read TGTGCCAGCAGTTACGTCCCAGGAACCCAAGAGACCCAGTACTTC. Residues: CASSYVPGTQETQYF.

V is TRBV6-6 and J is TRBJ2-5; D remains unclear. Trimming pared 5 bases from V and 5 bases from J, leaving 9 bases between. Germline CDR1 is MNHNY and CDR2 is SVGAGI (reference sequence). This CDR3 has 12 residues. The DNA of the CDR3 is TGTGCCAGCAGTAACGACTTGGAGACCCAGTACTTC. Translation: CASSNDLETQYF.

The chain recombines TRBV9 with TRBJ2-1; TRBD1 matches at 7 bases. The CDR3 sequence is 17 residues long. Germline CDR1 and CDR2: SGDLS and YYNGEE. V lost 0 bases to trimming and J lost 1 base; unmatched junction nucleotides: 7. The DNA for the CDR3 is TGTGCCAGCAGCGTAGGATCGGACAGGTTGTCCTACAATGAGCAGTTCTTC. It is translated as CASSVGSDRLSYNEQFF.

This chain joins TRBV5-1 and TRBJ2-7; possibly TRBD1 for D (6 bases). The V and J ends lost 4 bases and 0 bases respectively, with 17 bases between them. Germline V CDR1 and CDR2: SGHRS, YFSETQ. The CDR3 runs 16 residues. For the CDR3, the DNA is TGCGCCAGCAGCACCCCGACAGGTTTTAGCTCCTACGAGCAGTACTTC. It yields the protein CASSTPTGFSSYEQYF. The variable domain in full, with the rest retrieved from reference TRBV5-1 and TRBJ2-7, is KAGVTQTPRYLIKTRGQQVTLSCSPISGHRSVSWYQQTPGQGLQFLFEYFSETQRNKGNFPGRFSGRQFSNSRSEMNVSTLELGDSALYLCASSTPTGFSSYEQYFGPGTRLTVT.

The rearrangement links TRBV10-3 to TRBJ1-5, with unresolved D. The V end lost 0 bases, the J end lost 7 bases, and 10 bases lay between the germline ends. Germline V gene lookup returns CDR1 ENHRY and CDR2 SYGVKD. The CDR3 consists of 14 residues. The CDR3 region has the DNA TGTGCCATCAGTGAGTCGAAGGAACAACAGCCCCAGCATTTT. Encoded protein: CAISESKEQQPQHF.

J is TRBJ2-7 and V is TRBV7-9; D unclear. This CDR3 is 15 amino acids long. The V end lost 3 bases, the J end lost 5 bases, and 17 bases lay between the germline ends. Germline V lookup: CDR1 SEHNR, CDR2 FQNEAQ (reference sequence). For the CDR3, the DNA is TGTGCCAGCAGCTTCGAACAGAACCGTCCCCACGAGCAGTACTTC. This encodes CASSFEQNRPHEQYF.

V gene TRBV11-2 combines with J gene TRBJ2-7; D unresolved. The CDR3 contains 12 residues. CDR1 and CDR2 from the germline V gene are SGHAT and FQNNGV. V lost 4 bases, J lost 6 bases, and 10 bases lay in between. This chain's CDR3 is CASSSLGREQYF. The CDR3 DNA is TGTGCCAGCAGCTCCCTCGGGCGCGAGCAGTACTTC.